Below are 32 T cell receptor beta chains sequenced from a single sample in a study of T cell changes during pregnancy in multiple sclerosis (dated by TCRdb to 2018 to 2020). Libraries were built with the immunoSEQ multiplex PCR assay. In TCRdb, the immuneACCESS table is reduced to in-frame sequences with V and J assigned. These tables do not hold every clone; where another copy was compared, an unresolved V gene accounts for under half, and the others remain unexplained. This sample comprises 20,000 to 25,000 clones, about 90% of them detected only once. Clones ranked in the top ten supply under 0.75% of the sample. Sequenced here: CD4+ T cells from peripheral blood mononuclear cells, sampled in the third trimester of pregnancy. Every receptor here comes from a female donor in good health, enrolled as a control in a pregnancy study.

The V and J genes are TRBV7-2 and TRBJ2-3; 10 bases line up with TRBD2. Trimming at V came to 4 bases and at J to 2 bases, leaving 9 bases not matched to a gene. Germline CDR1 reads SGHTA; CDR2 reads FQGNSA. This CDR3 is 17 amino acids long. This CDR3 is CASSSGASGGPTDTQYF. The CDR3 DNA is TGTGCCAGCAGCTCCGGGGCTAGCGGGGGCCCCACAGATACGCAGTATTTT.

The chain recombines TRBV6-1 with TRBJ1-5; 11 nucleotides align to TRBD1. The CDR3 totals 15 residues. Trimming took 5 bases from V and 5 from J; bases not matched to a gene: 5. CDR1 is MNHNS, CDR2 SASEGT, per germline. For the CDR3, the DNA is TGTGCCAGCAGTTGGACAGGGGGCGAGGATCAGCCCCAGCATTTT. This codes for CASSWTGGEDQPQHF.

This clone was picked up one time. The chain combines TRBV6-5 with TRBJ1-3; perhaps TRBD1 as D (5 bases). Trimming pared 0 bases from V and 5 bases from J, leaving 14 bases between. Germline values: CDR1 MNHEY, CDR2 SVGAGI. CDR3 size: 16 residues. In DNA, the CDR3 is TGTGCCAGCAGTTACTCGATTCTGCAGGGCCGAAACACCATATATTTT. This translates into CASSYSILQGRNTIYF.

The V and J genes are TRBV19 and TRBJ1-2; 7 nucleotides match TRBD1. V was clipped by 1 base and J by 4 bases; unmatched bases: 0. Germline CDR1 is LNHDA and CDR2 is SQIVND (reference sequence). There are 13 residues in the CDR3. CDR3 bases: TGTGCCAGTAGTATAGGACAGGGCTATGGCTACACCTTC. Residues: CASSIGQGYGYTF.

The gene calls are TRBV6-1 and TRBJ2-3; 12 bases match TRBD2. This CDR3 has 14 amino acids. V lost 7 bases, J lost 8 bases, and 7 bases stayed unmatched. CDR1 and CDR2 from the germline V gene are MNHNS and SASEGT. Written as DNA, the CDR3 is TGTGCCAGCAAACGGACTAGCGGGACGCCTACGCAGTATTTT. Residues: CASKRTSGTPTQYF.

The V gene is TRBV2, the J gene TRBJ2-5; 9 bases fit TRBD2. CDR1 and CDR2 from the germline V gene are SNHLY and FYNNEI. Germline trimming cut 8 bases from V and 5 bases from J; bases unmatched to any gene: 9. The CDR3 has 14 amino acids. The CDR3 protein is CASPAGGARETQYF. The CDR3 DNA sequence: TGTGCCAGCCCCGCGGGGGGGGCTCGGGAGACCCAGTACTTC.

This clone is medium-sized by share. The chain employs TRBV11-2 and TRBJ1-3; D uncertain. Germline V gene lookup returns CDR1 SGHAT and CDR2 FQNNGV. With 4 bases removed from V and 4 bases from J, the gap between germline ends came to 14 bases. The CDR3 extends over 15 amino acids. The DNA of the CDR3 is TGTGCCAGCAGCTCCACGCGGGTGGGCGGAAACACCATATATTTT. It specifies CASSSTRVGGNTIYF.

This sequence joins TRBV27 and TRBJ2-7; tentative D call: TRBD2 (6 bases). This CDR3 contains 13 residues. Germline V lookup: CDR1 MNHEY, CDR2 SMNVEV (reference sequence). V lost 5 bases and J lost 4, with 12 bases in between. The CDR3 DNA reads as TGTGCCAGCAGTCACTTGGGACTTTACGAGCAGTACTTC. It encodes CASSHLGLYEQYF.

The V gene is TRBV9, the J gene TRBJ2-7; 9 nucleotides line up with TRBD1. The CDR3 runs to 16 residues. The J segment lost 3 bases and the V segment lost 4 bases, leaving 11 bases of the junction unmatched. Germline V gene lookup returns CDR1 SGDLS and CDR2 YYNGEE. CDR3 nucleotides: TGTGCCAGCAGCCCTCTTCCGGGACAGGGAGTCTACGAGCAGTACTTC. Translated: CASSPLPGQGVYEQYF.

The CDR3 DNA sequence: TGTGCCATCATTTTTGTGGACAGGGGGTATGGCTACACCTTC. Its translation: CAIIFVDRGYGYTF. The V call is TRBV7-9, the J call TRBJ1-2, with 10 positions matching TRBD1. In germline, CDR1 is SEHNR, CDR2 FQNEAQ (reference sequence). J was trimmed by 5 bases and V by 10 bases; bases with no gene match: 10. CDR3 length equals 14 residues.

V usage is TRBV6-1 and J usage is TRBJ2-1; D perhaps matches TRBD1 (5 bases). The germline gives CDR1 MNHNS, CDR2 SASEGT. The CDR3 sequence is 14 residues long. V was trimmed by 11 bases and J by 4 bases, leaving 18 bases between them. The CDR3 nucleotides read TGTGCCGCAGAAGGGGTGGGGCGATACAATGAGCAGTTCTTC. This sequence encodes CAAEGVGRYNEQFF.

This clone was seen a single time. The CDR3 region has the DNA TGTGCCAGCAGCTTACCGGGGAACACTGAAGCTTTCTTT. Translating gives CASSLPGNTEAFF. The chain is built from TRBV7-9 and TRBJ1-1; D call uncertain. CDR3 length: 13 residues. The V gene's germline CDR1 is SEHNR and CDR2 FQNEAQ (reference sequence). The V end lost 2 bases, the J end lost 1 base, and 5 bases lay between the germline ends.

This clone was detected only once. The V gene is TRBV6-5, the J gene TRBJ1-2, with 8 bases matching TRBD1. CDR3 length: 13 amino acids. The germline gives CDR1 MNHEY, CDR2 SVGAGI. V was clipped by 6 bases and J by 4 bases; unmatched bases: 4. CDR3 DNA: TGTGCCAGCAGCCGGACAGGGAGCTATGGCTACACCTTC. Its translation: CASSRTGSYGYTF.

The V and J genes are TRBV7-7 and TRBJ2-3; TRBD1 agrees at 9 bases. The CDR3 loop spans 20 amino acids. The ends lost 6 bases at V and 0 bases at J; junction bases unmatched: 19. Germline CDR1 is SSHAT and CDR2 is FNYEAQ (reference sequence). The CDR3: CASSSLATGGSRVSTDTQYF. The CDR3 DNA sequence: TGTGCCAGCAGTTCTCTGGCGACAGGGGGAAGTCGCGTAAGCACAGATACGCAGTATTTT.

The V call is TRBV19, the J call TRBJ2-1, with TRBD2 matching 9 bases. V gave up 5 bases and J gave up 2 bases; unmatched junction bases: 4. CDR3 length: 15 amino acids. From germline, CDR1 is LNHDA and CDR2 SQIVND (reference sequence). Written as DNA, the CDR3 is TGTGCCAGTAGTCGGGTAGCGGGGGCCTACAATGAGCAGTTCTTC. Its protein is CASSRVAGAYNEQFF.

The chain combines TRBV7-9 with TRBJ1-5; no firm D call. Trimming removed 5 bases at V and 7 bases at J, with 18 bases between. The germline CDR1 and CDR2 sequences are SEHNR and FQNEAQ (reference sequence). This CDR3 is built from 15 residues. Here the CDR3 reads CASSPVGGFEQPQHF. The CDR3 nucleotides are TGTGCCAGCAGCCCAGTTGGAGGGTTTGAGCAGCCCCAGCATTTT.

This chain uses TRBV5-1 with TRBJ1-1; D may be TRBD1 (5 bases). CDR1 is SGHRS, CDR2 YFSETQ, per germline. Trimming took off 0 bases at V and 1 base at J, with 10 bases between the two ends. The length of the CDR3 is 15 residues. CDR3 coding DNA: TGCGCCAGCAGCTTGGAGGCAGGGTCGAACACTGAAGCTTTCTTT. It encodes CASSLEAGSNTEAFF.

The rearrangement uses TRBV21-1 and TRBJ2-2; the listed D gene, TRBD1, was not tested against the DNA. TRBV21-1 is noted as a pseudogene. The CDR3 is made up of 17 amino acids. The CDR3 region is CASSKGWGDRNTGELFF. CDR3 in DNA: TGTGCCAGCAGCAAAGGGTGGGGGGACAGAAACACCGGGGAGCTGTTTTTT.

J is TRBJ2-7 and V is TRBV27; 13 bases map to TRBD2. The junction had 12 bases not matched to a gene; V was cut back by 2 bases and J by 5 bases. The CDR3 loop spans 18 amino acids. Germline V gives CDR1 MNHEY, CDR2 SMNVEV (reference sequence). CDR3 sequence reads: CASSLRGLLAGGPDEQYF. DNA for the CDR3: TGTGCCAGCAGTTTACGGGGTCTACTAGCGGGAGGGCCAGACGAGCAGTACTTC.

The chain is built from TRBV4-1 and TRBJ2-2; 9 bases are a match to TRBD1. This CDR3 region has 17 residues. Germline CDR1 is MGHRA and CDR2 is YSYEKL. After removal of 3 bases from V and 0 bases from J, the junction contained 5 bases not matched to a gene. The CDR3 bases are TGCGCCAGCAGCCATTGGGGACAGGGTGCGAACACCGGGGAGCTGTTTTTT. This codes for CASSHWGQGANTGELFF.

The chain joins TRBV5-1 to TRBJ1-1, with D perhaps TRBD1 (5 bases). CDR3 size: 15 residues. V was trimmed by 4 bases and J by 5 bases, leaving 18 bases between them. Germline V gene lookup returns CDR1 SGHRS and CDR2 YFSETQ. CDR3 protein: CASSGGTPWGTEAFF. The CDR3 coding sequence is TGCGCCAGCAGCGGCGGGACTCCATGGGGGACTGAAGCTTTCTTT.

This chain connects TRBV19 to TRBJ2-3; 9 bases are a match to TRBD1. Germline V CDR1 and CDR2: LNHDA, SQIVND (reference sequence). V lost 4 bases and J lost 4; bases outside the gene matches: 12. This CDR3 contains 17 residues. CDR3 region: CASSSSLTGGAADTQYF. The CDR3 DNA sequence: TGTGCCAGTAGTAGTAGCCTAACAGGGGGCGCCGCAGATACGCAGTATTTT.

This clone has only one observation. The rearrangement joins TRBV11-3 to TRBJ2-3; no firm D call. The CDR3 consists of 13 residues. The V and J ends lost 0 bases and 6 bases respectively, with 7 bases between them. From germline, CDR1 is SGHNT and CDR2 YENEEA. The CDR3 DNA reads TGTGCCAGCAGCTTAGATCTGTCGGATACGCAGTATTTT. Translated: CASSLDLSDTQYF. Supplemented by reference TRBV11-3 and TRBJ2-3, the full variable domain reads EAGVVQSPRYKIIEKKQPVAFWCNPISGHNTLYWYLQNLGQGPELLIRYENEEAVDDSQLPKDRFSAERLKGVDSTLKIQPAELGDSAVYLCASSLDLSDTQYFGPGTRLTVL.

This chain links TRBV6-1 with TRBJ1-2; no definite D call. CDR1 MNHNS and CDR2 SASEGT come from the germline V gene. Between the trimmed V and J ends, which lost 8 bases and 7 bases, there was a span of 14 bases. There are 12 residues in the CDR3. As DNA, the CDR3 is TGTGCCAGCGGGCCTCCCCCCCGTGGCTACACCTTC. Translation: CASGPPPRGYTF.

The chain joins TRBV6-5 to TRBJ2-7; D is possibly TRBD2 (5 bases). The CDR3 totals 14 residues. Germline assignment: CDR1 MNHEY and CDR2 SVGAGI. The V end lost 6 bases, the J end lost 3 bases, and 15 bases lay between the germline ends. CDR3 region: CASSPGIYGYEQYF. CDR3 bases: TGTGCCAGCAGCCCGGGGATTTATGGCTACGAGCAGTACTTC.

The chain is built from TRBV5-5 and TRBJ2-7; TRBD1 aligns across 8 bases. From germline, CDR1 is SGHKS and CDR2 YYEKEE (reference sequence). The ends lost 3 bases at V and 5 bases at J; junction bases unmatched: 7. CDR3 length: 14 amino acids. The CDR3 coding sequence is TGTGCCAGCAGCTATACAGGGGGAAGGCACGAGCAGTACTTC. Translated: CASSYTGGRHEQYF.

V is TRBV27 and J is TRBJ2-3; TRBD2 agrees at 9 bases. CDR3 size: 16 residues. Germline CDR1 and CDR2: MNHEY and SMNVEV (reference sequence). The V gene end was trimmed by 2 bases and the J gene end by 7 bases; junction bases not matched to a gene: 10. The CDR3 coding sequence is TGTGCCAGCAGTTTAACCCCTAGCGGGATAATCAATACGCAGTATTTT. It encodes CASSLTPSGIINTQYF.

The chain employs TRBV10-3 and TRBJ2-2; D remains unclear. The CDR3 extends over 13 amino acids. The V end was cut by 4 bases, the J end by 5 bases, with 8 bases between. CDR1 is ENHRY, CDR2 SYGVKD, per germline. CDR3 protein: CAISGSETGELFF. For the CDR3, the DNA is TGTGCCATCAGTGGGAGCGAGACCGGGGAGCTGTTTTTT.

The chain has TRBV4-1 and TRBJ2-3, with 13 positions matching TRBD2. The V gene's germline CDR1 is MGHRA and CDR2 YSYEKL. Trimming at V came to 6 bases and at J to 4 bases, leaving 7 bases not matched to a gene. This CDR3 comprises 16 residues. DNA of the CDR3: TGCGCCAGCAGTTTCGGACTAGCGGGGGTCGCAGATACGCAGTATTTT. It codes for CASSFGLAGVADTQYF.

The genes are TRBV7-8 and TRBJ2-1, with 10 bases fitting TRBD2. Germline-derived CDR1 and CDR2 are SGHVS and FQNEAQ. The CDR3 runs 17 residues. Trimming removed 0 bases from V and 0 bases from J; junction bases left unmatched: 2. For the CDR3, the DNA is TGTGCCAGCAGCTTAGCTATAGCGGGGGGCTCCTACAATGAGCAGTTCTTC. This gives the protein CASSLAIAGGSYNEQFF. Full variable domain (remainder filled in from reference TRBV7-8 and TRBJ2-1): GAGVSQSPRYKVAKRGQDVALRCDPISGHVSLFWYQQALGQGPEFLTYFQNEAQLDKSGLPSDRFFAERPEGSVSTLKIQRTQQEDSAVYLCASSLAIAGGSYNEQFFGPGTRLTVL.

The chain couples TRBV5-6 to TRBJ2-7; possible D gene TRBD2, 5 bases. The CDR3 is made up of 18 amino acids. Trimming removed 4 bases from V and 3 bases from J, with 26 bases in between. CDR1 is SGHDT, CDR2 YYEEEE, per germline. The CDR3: CASSPNIAERVANYEQYF. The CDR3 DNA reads TGTGCCAGCAGCCCGAACATCGCGGAGAGGGTAGCCAACTACGAGCAGTACTTC.

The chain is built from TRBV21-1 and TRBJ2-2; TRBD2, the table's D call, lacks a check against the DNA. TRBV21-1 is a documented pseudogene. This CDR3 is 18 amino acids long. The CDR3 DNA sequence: TGTGCCAGCAAGACTACCGAAGCGGGGGGGCCGGGCACCGGGGAGCTGTTTTTT. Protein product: CASKTTEAGGPGTGELFF.